This record covers a single T cell receptor (beta chain). No antigen is known for it. It has no much larger one-base neighbor in the sample; base qualities were not kept. The data were obtained in a study of OX40 agonist ivuxolimab in advanced cancers. In the study overall: Ivuxolimab, which targeted the costimulatory receptor OX40 (CD134), was an agonistic, fully human IgG2 monoclonal antibody. Of the approximately 54 patients in dose escalation, about 20 had hepatocellular carcinoma, about 15 had melanoma, 9 had renal cell carcinoma and 9 had head and neck cancer. Peripheral TCRbeta sequencing was intended to test whether TCR sequence diversity was altered and clonal T-cell expansion was caused by ivuxolimab. Partial responses were achieved by three dose-escalation patients, of whom one had hepatocellular carcinoma and two had cutaneous melanoma. Intravenous ivuxolimab was administered to patients every 2 weeks at six dose levels: 0.01, 0.1, 0.3, 1.5, 3 and 10 mg/kg. The dose-escalation cohort was 82.7% male with a mean age of around 62 years, ranging from roughly 23 to 90. The paper describes the monotherapy dose-escalation part (N = 52 patients) of the phase I trial of ivuxolimab. Prior anti-PD-1, anti-PD-L1 or anti-CTLA-4 therapy was permitted, and approximately 40% of dose-escalation patients had received checkpoint inhibitors.

Here is what the overall study found, with its caveats: In the 0.1-3.0 mg/kg groups, partial responders were among the patients with the lowest normalized peripheral clonal expansion, particularly in CD8+ T cells. Low levels of normalized T-cell clonal expansion were also seen in some patients who did not respond. At doses of 0.1 to 3.0 mg/kg, clonal expansion of both CD4+ and CD8+ blood T cells was observed from baseline to week 6. Antigen specificity was not determined for the clonally expanded peripheral T cells. On average, CD8+ T cells showed more expanded clones than CD4+ T cells after ivuxolimab.

The trial excluded patients who had a history of autoimmune disease or were on systemic immunosuppression. Peripheral blood for TCR sequencing was collected from all dose cohorts at baseline, on cycle 4 day 1, and on cycle 7 day 1. The samples were drawn from a first-in-human, open-label, multicenter phase I dose-escalation trial of ivuxolimab. Adults with locally advanced or metastatic head and neck squamous cell, hepatocellular, melanoma or renal cell carcinoma were enrolled in the trial. Before TCR sequencing, CD4+ T cells and CD8+ T cells from peripheral blood were sorted into separate populations. The CDR3 holds 16 amino acids from the cysteine to the phenylalanine. The retained sequence is limited to the CDR3, 48 bases, with the frame set at the first base. The junction shows trimming of 4 bases on V and 4 bases on J, and the gene matches do not reach 8 bases of it. The germline V gene provides CDR1 KGHSH and CDR2 LQKENI.

For sequencing of the TCRbeta CDR3 region, genomic DNA was extracted from the sorted cells. The immunoSEQ Assay was used for sequencing of TCRbeta CDR3 regions. Here the immuneACCESS table is served through TCRdb, limited to in-frame sequences with V and J called. Missing clones are a known gap in these copies; in checked studies unresolved V genes cover under half, and the rest lacks a known reason. The sample yields around 62,000 clones; roughly 84% were counted once. In total, the top ten clones hold less than 4.5% of the sample. The sequenced sample was CD4+ or CD8+ T cells sorted from blood, obtained in a trial of the OX40 agonist ivuxolimab. This TCR was recovered from an adult with an advanced solid tumor such as melanoma, head and neck, liver or kidney cancer. The sequence is built from TRBV18 and TRBJ1-5; 9 of the junction bases match TRBD1. The CDR3 amino acid sequence is: CASSLPGQGRNQPQHF. The DNA is TGTGCCAGCTCACTCCCGGGACAGGGTCGGAATCAGCCCCAGCATTTT.